This T cell receptor beta chain emerged from a study of cytomegalovirus exposure and HLA in healthy donors. Turning to the study itself: The early release's HLA-typed donors yielded roughly 85 million unique TCRs. Regarding the study as a whole: A likely sequencing artifact accounted for one observed cluster of highly shared sequence variants.

PCR primers comprised 60 Vbeta and 13 Jbeta primers. Sequencing used immunoSEQ multiplex PCR; TCRdb keeps in-frame clones, though not all of them. Here the sample spans approximately 220,000 clones, roughly 80% being singletons. This clone was recorded only once. Its specificity is unknown. Looked up from germline, CDR1 is SGHRS and CDR2 is YFSETQ. The ends were cut back, 3 bases at V and 7 bases at J, with 11 bases in the middle. The CDR3 has 13 residues. Sequenced input: PBMCs. This receptor was obtained from a girl aged 2-9 years in good health and CMV-seronegative. This rearrangement joins TRBV5-1 to TRBJ2-1, with D possibly being TRBD2 (5 bases). This chain's CDR3 is CASSYGRENEQFF. As DNA, the CDR3 is TGCGCCAGCAGCTACGGTCGGGAAAATGAGCAGTTCTTC.